The source of this T cell receptor beta chain is a study of blood T cell repertoires in COVID-19. The CDR3 is made up of 14 amino acids. V lost 7 bases and J lost 3; bases outside the gene matches: 8. CDR1 GTSNPN and CDR2 SVGIG come from the germline V gene (reference sequence). Original methodology: Estimation of nucleated cell counts was performed using reference gene primer amplification. Produced via immunoSEQ multiplex PCR; TCRdb's table is partial and in-frame only. V, J and clone size derive from that table, while D and trimming were established from the DNA sequence. Of 150,000 to 200,000 clones listed, roughly 80% were seen once; the top ten hold roughly 0.91%. Patients in Seattle were enrolled during active infection, then followed longitudinally.

The origin of this receptor is a man in his sixties with COVID-19, enrolled during active disease. The chain joins TRBV30 to TRBJ2-3; 9 bases align to TRBD2. What was sequenced was peripheral blood. The CDR3 region has the DNA TGTGCCTCGCCTCGACTAGCGGAAACAGATACGCAGTATTTT. Translated, it gives CASPRLAETDTQYF.